Listed below are T cell receptor beta chains from one sample, sequenced in a study of Ad26.COV2.S vaccination and SARS-CoV-2 variants. Clones were read by immunoSEQ multiplex PCR, and TCRdb kept only the in-frame ones, dropping some. The sample has roughly 240,000 clones; roughly 90% are singletons. The material sequenced was peripheral blood, taken in a trial of Ad26.COV2.S vaccine versus placebo. These TCRs come from a person aged 18-60 years who received the Ad26.COV2.S COVID-19 vaccine or a placebo. The CDR3 runs from the conserved cysteine through the conserved F or W. D genes are given only for firm matches. Only part of the rows carry a size: once, few, many, or a class if the clone is expanded.

V gene	clone size	CDR3 length	D gene	J gene	CDR3 protein	CDR3 DNA
TRBV30	-	12	-	TRBJ2-7	CACTASGYEQYF	TGTGCCTGCACTGCTAGTGGCTACGAGCAGTACTTC
TRBV24-1	-	16	TRBD1	TRBJ1-2	CATSDPGQGGDYGYTF	TGTGCCACCAGTGACCCCGGACAGGGGGGTGACTATGGCTACACCTTC
TRBV28	-	15	-	TRBJ2-1	CASSLLTGGRNEQFF	TGTGCCAGCAGTTTACTAACGGGGGGCAGGAATGAGCAGTTCTTC
TRBV28	-	14	TRBD1	TRBJ1-1	CASSPDRVNTEAFF	TGTGCCAGCAGTCCTGACAGGGTAAACACTGAAGCTTTCTTT
TRBV5-5	-	16	TRBD1	TRBJ2-2	CASSGRQGVGTGELFF	TGTGCCAGCAGCGGCCGACAGGGGGTGGGCACCGGGGAGCTGTTTTTT
TRBV11-2	-	16	TRBD1	TRBJ1-2	CASSYRIQGAPGGYTF	TGTGCCAGCAGCTATCGAATTCAGGGGGCGCCGGGTGGCTACACCTTC
TRBV24-1	-	15	-	TRBJ2-3	CATSDFSMMTDTQYF	TGTGCCACCAGTGATTTCTCGATGATGACAGATACGCAGTATTTT
TRBV19	-	16	TRBD2	TRBJ2-2	CATLEGTSGRAGELFF	TGTGCCACCCTGGAGGGGACTAGCGGGAGAGCCGGGGAGCTGTTTTTT
TRBV6-1	-	17	-	TRBJ2-3	CASSGPTGGGRTDTQYF	TGTGCCAGCAGTGGGCCAACAGGGGGCGGGAGGACAGATACGCAGTATTTT
TRBV2	once	16	-	TRBJ1-2	CASSEGEGWINYGYTF	TGTGCCAGCAGTGAAGGGGAGGGTTGGATTAACTATGGCTACACCTTC
TRBV29-1	-	15	TRBD2	TRBJ2-1	CSVEPSGRAPNEQFF	TGCAGCGTTGAGCCTAGCGGGAGGGCCCCCAATGAGCAGTTCTTC
TRBV14	-	13	TRBD1	TRBJ2-7	CASSQVRDSEQYF	TGTGCCAGCAGCCAAGTCCGGGACAGCGAGCAGTACTTC
TRBV23-1	once	14	-	TRBJ2-5	CASSRRQEQETQYF	TGCGCCAGCAGTCGAAGACAGGAACAAGAGACCCAGTACTTC
TRBV7-9	-	15	-	TRBJ2-7	CASSLDGQGRYEQYF	TGTGCCAGCAGCTTAGATGGCCAGGGGAGGTACGAGCAGTACTTC
TRBV9	-	12	-	TRBJ2-4	CASSGGENIQYF	TGTGCCAGCAGCGGGGGGGAAAACATTCAGTACTTC
TRBV9	-	16	TRBD2	TRBJ2-5	CASSRPRGGIGETQYF	TGTGCCAGCAGCCGTCCGCGGGGGGGTATAGGAGAGACCCAGTACTTC
TRBV19	-	17	TRBD1	TRBJ1-6	CASSPGGQGANNSPLHF	TGTGCCAGTAGTCCAGGAGGACAGGGGGCGAATAATTCACCCCTCCACTTT
TRBV3-1/TRBV3-2	few	13	-	TRBJ2-2	CASSQRLTGELFF	TGTGCCAGCAGCCAGAGATTGACCGGGGAGCTGTTTTTT
TRBV19	-	12	-	TRBJ1-1	CASSIGITEAFF	TGTGCCAGTAGTATAGGGATCACTGAAGCTTTCTTT
TRBV4-1	-	17	-	TRBJ2-7	CASSQDEVTVHSYEQYF	TGCGCCAGCAGCCAAGATGAGGTGACAGTACACTCCTACGAGCAGTACTTC
TRBV7-2	-	18	-	TRBJ1-1	CASSLGIPHRAWGTEAFF	TGTGCCAGCAGCTTAGGGATTCCTCACAGGGCCTGGGGCACTGAAGCTTTCTTT
TRBV28	-	15	TRBD1	TRBJ2-7	CASSYSGTGPYEQYF	TGTGCCAGCAGTTATTCCGGGACAGGGCCCTACGAGCAGTACTTC
TRBV28	once	13	-	TRBJ2-1	CASSFLASDEQFF	TGTGCCAGCAGTTTTCTAGCCAGCGATGAGCAGTTCTTC
TRBV12-5	-	11	-	TRBJ2-5	CASGLLETQYF	TGTGCTAGTGGTTTACTAGAGACCCAGTACTTC
TRBV6-6	-	16	-	TRBJ2-5	CASSYFPSGPGETQYF	TGTGCCAGCAGTTACTTCCCCTCAGGTCCAGGAGAGACCCAGTACTTC
TRBV7-9	-	15	TRBD1	TRBJ1-2	CASSLGTGVHYGYTF	TGTGCCAGCAGCTTAGGGACAGGGGTCCACTATGGCTACACCTTC
TRBV27	once	13	-	TRBJ1-1	CASSFLAGAEAFF	TGTGCCAGCAGTTTTTTGGCGGGGGCTGAAGCTTTCTTT
TRBV19	once	14	-	TRBJ1-1	CASSMGVLNTEAFF	TGTGCCAGTAGTATGGGAGTATTGAACACTGAAGCTTTCTTT
TRBV7-9	-	12	-	TRBJ1-5	CASSLANQPQHF	TGTGCCAGCAGCTTAGCCAATCAGCCCCAGCATTTT
TRBV4-1	-	13	-	TRBJ1-5	CASSQVAAQPQHF	TGCGCCAGCAGCCAAGTGGCGGCTCAGCCCCAGCATTTT
TRBV10-1	once	15	-	TRBJ2-3	CASSESQGGTDTQYF	TGCGCCAGCAGTGAGTCACAGGGAGGCACAGATACGCAGTATTTT
TRBV3-1/TRBV3-2	-	15	-	TRBJ1-1	CASSQAEEGIAEAFF	TGTGCCAGCAGCCAAGCAGAGGAGGGAATTGCTGAAGCTTTCTTT
TRBV2	-	14	-	TRBJ1-3	CASSWTSSGNTIYF	TGTGCCAGCAGCTGGACAAGCTCTGGAAACACCATATATTTT
TRBV28	-	18	TRBD2	TRBJ2-1	CASSRQLGKAGGYNEQFF	TGTGCCAGCAGCCGACAGTTGGGGAAGGCGGGGGGCTACAATGAGCAGTTCTTC
TRBV3-1/TRBV3-2	-	17	TRBD1	TRBJ2-2	CASSQDRGQGGTGELFF	TGTGCCAGCAGCCAAGATCGGGGACAGGGAGGCACCGGGGAGCTGTTTTTT
TRBV9	-	14	-	TRBJ2-3	CASSVPPPRDTQYF	TGTGCCAGCAGCGTCCCCCCCCCAAGAGATACGCAGTATTTT
TRBV2	-	13	-	TRBJ1-6	CANRDTNNSPLHF	TGTGCAAACCGAGACACCAATAATTCACCCCTCCACTTT
TRBV5-6	-	15	-	TRBJ2-6	CASTYRGGGVNVLTF	TGTGCCAGCACCTACCGAGGAGGGGGCGTCAACGTCCTGACTTTC
TRBV7-2	once	16	TRBD1	TRBJ2-1	CASSLDGTGIHNEQFF	TGTGCCAGCAGCTTAGATGGGACAGGGATCCACAATGAGCAGTTCTTC
TRBV19	-	13	TRBD1	TRBJ2-7	CASRGTAVSEQYF	TGTGCCAGCCGAGGGACAGCGGTCAGCGAGCAGTACTTC
TRBV19	-	11	-	TRBJ2-1	CASSRYNEQFF	TGTGCCAGTAGTCGATACAATGAGCAGTTCTTC
TRBV5-6	-	17	-	TRBJ2-7	CASSHPEVVRVSYEQYF	TGTGCCAGCAGCCATCCCGAAGTAGTCAGGGTGTCCTACGAGCAGTACTTC
TRBV15	-	13	-	TRBJ1-1	CATVGGLNTEAFF	TGTGCCACCGTCGGAGGTCTGAACACTGAAGCTTTCTTT
TRBV6-6	-	13	-	TRBJ2-2	CASSSRGTGELFF	TGTGCCAGCAGTTCCAGGGGCACCGGGGAGCTGTTTTTT
TRBV5-1	-	13	-	TRBJ1-1	CASSSPILGTAFF	TGCGCCAGCAGCTCCCCTATTCTCGGTACGGCTTTCTTT